This T cell receptor (beta chain) was documented in a study of T cell responses to AZD1222 COVID-19 vaccine. Study findings and constraints: The study sampled repertoires only after the peak T cell response. Vaccination with two AZD1222 doses was followed by a rise in Spike-specific TCR breadth and depth. There were vaccine-associated CD4 TCRs across spike, dominant at 160-218 and 743-854.

Trimming removed 6 bases from V and 8 bases from J, with 17 bases in between. The V gene's germline CDR1 is MNHEY and CDR2 SVGAGI. The CDR3 contains 14 residues. The protocol was immunoSEQ multiplex PCR, while the TCRdb copy is restricted to in-frame clones and leaves out a portion. The top ten clones hold under 3% of a sample with about 74,000 clones, about nine tenths of them seen once. With respect to this clone: The target antigen is unknown.

The source was peripheral blood, collected on day 0 of AZD1222 vaccination. The source of this sequence is an adult in good health. V and J are TRBV6-5 and TRBJ2-1; a weak D match, TRBD1 (5 bases). The CDR3 nucleotides read TGTGCCAGCAGCCGACGTCAGGCCAGGGATGAGCAGTTCTTC. Protein product: CASSRRQARDEQFF.